Only one count was recorded for the clone carrying this T cell receptor beta chain. As yet, its antigen is unknown. This specimen comes from a study of cytomegalovirus exposure and HLA in healthy donors. Findings of the study overall: An analysis done earlier found most TCR beta V segments productive about 87% or about 30% of the time. According to a later analysis, donors in an Asian-associated ancestry cluster reportedly had fewer N-insertions than the roughly 720-donor mean.

Primers: 60 Vbeta forward and 13 Jbeta reverse. The assay was immunoSEQ multiplex PCR, and TCRdb's table has in-frame clones only and misses some. The data contain 140,000 to 150,000 clones, 68% of them seen just once; the ten biggest clones take up more than 4%. The CDR3 is made up of 14 amino acids. This TCR was recovered from a man between 60 and 70 years old in good health and CMV-seronegative. Source material: PBMCs. The chain employs TRBV21-1 and TRBJ2-1; the table's D call, TRBD2, was not checked against the DNA. TRBV21-1 is given as a pseudogene. The CDR3 here is CASSKAPGNNEQFF. CDR3 bases: TGTGCCAGCAGCAAAGCCCCCGGTAATAATGAGCAGTTCTTC.